This T cell receptor beta chain emerged from a study of T cells in Graves' hyperthyroidism and ophthalmopathy. Details on this clonotype: The antigen is not known.

It was uncontrolled infection, other autoimmune disease, pregnancy or lactation that excluded patients. Authors of the study amplified TCR beta CDR3 regions from RNA transcripts. HTBI primers were used for first-round RT-PCR of the TCR CDR3. TCRdb itself ran the multiplex PCR reads through MiXCR, one entry per CDR3 protein. The sample has some 350,000 distinct CDR3 sequences; under 20% are singletons. Study-level points and caveats: Median prediction lead before ophthalmopathy onset was six to eight months with the model. From stable hyperthyroidism, ophthalmopathy was separated by a 13 V-J model.

Germline lookup yields CDR1 SGHRS and CDR2 YFSETQ. V was trimmed by 0 bases and J by 0 bases, leaving 9 bases between them. The CDR3 runs to 15 residues. Sequencing input: blood. The V call is TRBV5-1, the J call TRBJ1-2; D gene uncertain. The sequence was collected from a young woman with Graves' hyperthyroidism. In DNA form, the CDR3 reads TGCGCCAGCAGCTTGGTTCCGGGTTCTAACTATGGCTACACCTTC. This encodes CASSLVPGSNYGYTF.